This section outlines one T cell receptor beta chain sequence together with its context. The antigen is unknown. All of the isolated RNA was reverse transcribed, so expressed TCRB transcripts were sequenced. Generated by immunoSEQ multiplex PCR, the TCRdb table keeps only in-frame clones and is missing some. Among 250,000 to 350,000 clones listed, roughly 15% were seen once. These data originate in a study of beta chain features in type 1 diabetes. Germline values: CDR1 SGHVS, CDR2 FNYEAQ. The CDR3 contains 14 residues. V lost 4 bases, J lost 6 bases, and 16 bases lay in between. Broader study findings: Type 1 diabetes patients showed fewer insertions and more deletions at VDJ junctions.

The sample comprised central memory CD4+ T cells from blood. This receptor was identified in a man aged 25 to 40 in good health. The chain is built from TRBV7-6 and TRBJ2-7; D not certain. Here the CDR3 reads CASSSANIPGEQYF. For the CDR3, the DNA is TGTGCCAGCAGCTCAGCCAATATTCCGGGCGAGCAGTACTTC.